The 28 T cell receptor beta chains given below trace back to one sample, sequenced in a study of OX40 agonist ivuxolimab in advanced cancers. Clones were read by immunoSEQ multiplex PCR, and TCRdb kept only the in-frame ones, dropping some. The table has under 85,000 clones, approximately 90% seen once. The sample here was CD4+ or CD8+ T cells sorted from blood, taken in a trial of the OX40 agonist ivuxolimab. Receptors originate from an adult with an advanced solid tumor such as melanoma, head and neck, liver or kidney cancer.

The rearrangement links TRBV5-4 to TRBJ2-2; D is perhaps TRBD2 (5 bases). V dropped 4 bases and J dropped 4 bases, with 11 bases sitting between them. There are 14 residues in the CDR3. The V gene's germline CDR1 is SGHNT and CDR2 YYREEE (reference sequence). The CDR3 sequence is CASSTRLSTGELFF. DNA for the CDR3: TGTGCCAGCAGCACTAGACTTTCCACCGGGGAGCTGTTTTTT.

This clone has more than one count but fewer than ten. This chain links TRBV19 with TRBJ2-1; 12 bases align to TRBD2. Losses at the gene ends were 7 bases for V and 9 bases for J; bases not matched to a gene: 13. The CDR3 has 16 amino acids. From germline, CDR1 is LNHDA and CDR2 SQIVND (reference sequence). CDR3 loop: CASTRLAGAQYLEQFF. The DNA for the CDR3 is TGTGCCAGTACAAGACTAGCGGGGGCGCAGTACCTTGAGCAGTTCTTC.

The chain has TRBV11-3 and TRBJ1-5; TRBD1 agrees at 7 bases. Per the germline V gene, CDR1 is SGHNT and CDR2 is YENEEA. The CDR3 is 15 amino acids. With 5 bases clipped from V and 2 bases from J, the junction kept 6 bases outside the gene matches. The CDR3 sequence: CASSTGEGGNQPQHF. CDR3 DNA: TGTGCCAGCAGCACAGGGGAGGGAGGCAATCAGCCCCAGCATTTT.

This chain uses TRBV4-3 with TRBJ1-1; 7 bases agree with TRBD1. The germline V gene has CDR1 LGHNA and CDR2 YSLEER. CDR3 size: 15 residues. With 2 bases clipped from V and 11 bases from J, the junction kept 14 bases outside the gene matches. The CDR3 loop is CASSQTGTAPEGAFF. For the CDR3, the DNA is TGCGCCAGCAGCCAAACCGGGACAGCTCCAGAGGGGGCTTTCTTT.

The chain couples TRBV19 to TRBJ2-7; 10 bases align to TRBD1. This CDR3 has 16 amino acids. The V and J ends lost 5 bases and 6 bases, in that order; junction bases with no gene match: 13. Germline assignment: CDR1 LNHDA and CDR2 SQIVND (reference sequence). CDR3 in DNA: TGTGCCAGTAGTTCCCACCGACAGGGGGCGCGGGCCGAGCAGTACTTC. It yields the protein CASSSHRQGARAEQYF.

The CDR3 sequence is CASSYSGRANYGYTF. In DNA, the CDR3 is TGTGCCAGCAGTTACTCGGGGAGGGCTAACTATGGCTACACCTTC. V is TRBV6-6 and J is TRBJ1-2; D uncertain. V lost 0 bases and J 0 bases, leaving 8 bases between the germline ends. The CDR3 extends over 15 amino acids. From germline, CDR1 is MNHNY and CDR2 SVGAGI (reference sequence).

The genes are TRBV5-1 and TRBJ1-3; the D gene is possibly TRBD1 (5 bases). Per the germline V gene, CDR1 is SGHRS and CDR2 is YFSETQ. Trimming took 0 bases from V and 4 from J, leaving 8 bases between them. This CDR3 region has 14 residues. In DNA, the CDR3 is TGCGCCAGCAGCTTGGGAGGGGACGGAAACACCATATATTTT. Translating it yields CASSLGGDGNTIYF.

V is TRBV11-1 and J is TRBJ2-7, with 11 nucleotides matching TRBD1. Germline CDR1 and CDR2: SGHAT and FQDESV (reference sequence). V gave up 6 bases and J gave up 3 bases; unmatched junction bases: 10. The CDR3 contains 16 residues. The CDR3 region is CASSWPVGTGGYEQYF. DNA of the CDR3: TGTGCCAGCAGTTGGCCGGTTGGGACAGGGGGCTACGAGCAGTACTTC.

The rearrangement links TRBV6-1 to TRBJ1-2; D is unresolved. V was pared by 5 bases and J by 8 bases, with 21 bases between. Germline CDR1 is MNHNS and CDR2 is SASEGT. This CDR3 is 15 amino acids long. CDR3 nucleotide sequence: TGTGCCAGCAGTTCTCAGCCGGGCCCTCCGGGAGGCTACACCTTC. It specifies CASSSQPGPPGGYTF.

The chain is built from TRBV18 and TRBJ2-5; D remains unclear. The V and J ends lost 2 bases and 2 bases respectively, with 6 bases between them. Germline V gene data show CDR1 as KGHSH and CDR2 as LQKENI. The CDR3 consists of 13 residues. CDR3 in amino acids: CASSPGEQETQYF. The CDR3 nucleotides read TGTGCCAGCTCACCAGGAGAACAAGAGACCCAGTACTTC.

CDR3 amino acids: CSAGGTGGGYTF. The CDR3 DNA follows: TGCAGCGCTGGGGGGACAGGAGGTGGCTACACCTTC. The rearrangement links TRBV29-1 to TRBJ1-2, with TRBD1 identical over 8 bases. The CDR3 loop spans 12 amino acids. The V and J ends lost 7 bases and 7 bases, in that order; junction bases with no gene match: 8. Germline CDR1 and CDR2: SQVTM and ANQGSEA.

The V and J genes are TRBV14 and TRBJ2-3, with D unclear. CDR1 and CDR2 from the germline V gene are SGHDN and FVKESK. V was pared by 5 bases and J by 1 base, with 10 bases between. The CDR3 sequence is 14 residues long. The CDR3 DNA is TGTGCCAGCAGCGACCCATCCCGCACAGATACGCAGTATTTT. This sequence encodes CASSDPSRTDTQYF.

V gene TRBV5-5 combines with J gene TRBJ1-6; 7 bases agree with TRBD1. The germline CDR1 and CDR2 sequences are SGHKS and YYEKEE (reference sequence). CDR3 length: 15 amino acids. V was clipped by 3 bases and J by 7 bases; unmatched bases: 7. The CDR3 sequence is CASSSEGAGNSPLHF. CDR3 bases: TGTGCCAGCAGCTCGGAGGGGGCGGGGAATTCACCCCTCCACTTT.

The count of this clone is one. CDR3 sequence reads: CASSPGSDYGYTF. CDR3 DNA: TGTGCCAGCAGCCCGGGTTCAGACTATGGCTACACCTTC. V gene TRBV16 combines with J gene TRBJ1-2; no definite D call. CDR3 length equals 13 residues. Germline-derived CDR1 and CDR2 are KGHSY and FQNENV. V was clipped by 4 bases and J by 3 bases, with 9 bases between them. Combining the CDR3 with reference TRBV16 and TRBJ1-2 gives the whole variable domain GEEVAQTPKHLVRGEGQKAKLYCAPIKGHSYVFWYQQVLKNEFKFLISFQNENVFDETGMPKERFSAKCLPNSPCSLEIQATKLEDSAVYFCASSPGSDYGYTFGSGTRLTVV.

This clone has only a few counts. The chain has TRBV6-6 and TRBJ1-2; a weak D match, TRBD1 (6 bases). With 5 bases removed from V and 8 bases from J, the gap between germline ends came to 12 bases. CDR1 and CDR2 (germline): MNHNY, SVGAGI (reference sequence). This CDR3 is built from 12 residues. Here the CDR3 DNA reads TGTGCCAGCAGTCAGGGGCCCCAGGGCTACACCTTC. It encodes CASSQGPQGYTF.

The J gene is TRBJ2-7, the V gene TRBV5-6; 7 positions agree with TRBD2. This CDR3 is built from 16 residues. The V segment lost 4 bases and the J segment 2 bases; nucleotides outside the gene matches: 12. CDR1 and CDR2 (germline): SGHDT, YYEEEE. The DNA for the CDR3 is TGTGCCAGCAGCATACGGTCGGGGACTACCGCCTACGAGCAGTACTTC. The encoded protein is CASSIRSGTTAYEQYF.

The rearrangement uses TRBV7-3 and TRBJ2-3; TRBD1 is a possible D gene (6 bases). V shed 5 bases and J shed 2 bases, with 17 bases lying between them. The CDR3 totals 16 residues. Germline assignment: CDR1 SGHTA and CDR2 FQGTGA. The CDR3 is CASSKRGGGSTDTQYF. CDR3 in DNA: TGTGCCAGCAGCAAAAGGGGTGGGGGCTCCACAGATACGCAGTATTTT.

The rearrangement uses TRBV6-1 and TRBJ1-6; D ambiguous. Germline V gives CDR1 MNHNS, CDR2 SASEGT. V shed 2 bases and J shed 6 bases, with 8 bases lying between them. The CDR3 extends over 14 amino acids. Here the CDR3 DNA reads TGTGCCAGCAGTGAACTTCGGGGTAATTCACCCCTCCACTTT. This gives the protein CASSELRGNSPLHF.

The rearrangement uses TRBV5-8 and TRBJ2-7; 8 nucleotides line up with TRBD1. Germline lookup yields CDR1 SGHTS and CDR2 YDEGEE. The CDR3 spans 15 residues. Germline trimming cut 2 bases from V and 3 bases from J; bases unmatched to any gene: 7. Written as DNA, the CDR3 is TGTGCCAGCAGCTTCGTGGGACAGGAAGGCTACGAGCAGTACTTC. It specifies CASSFVGQEGYEQYF.

The chain carries TRBV9 and TRBJ2-7; tentatively, D is TRBD1 or TRBD2 (5 bases each). The ends were cut back, 0 bases at V and 3 bases at J, with 13 bases in the middle. Germline-derived CDR1 and CDR2 are SGDLS and YYNGEE. The CDR3 consists of 15 residues. CDR3 protein: CASSVGDDSFYEQYF. CDR3 sequence (DNA): TGTGCCAGCAGCGTAGGGGACGATTCTTTCTACGAGCAGTACTTC.

The rearrangement uses TRBV27 and TRBJ1-6, with 8 nucleotides matching TRBD1. Trimming took 3 bases from V and 10 from J; bases not matched to a gene: 8. Germline loops: CDR1 MNHEY, CDR2 SMNVEV (reference sequence). The CDR3 extends over 15 amino acids. The CDR3 loop reads CASSFGQGLGSPLHF. CDR3 coding DNA: TGTGCCAGCAGTTTCGGACAGGGCCTCGGGTCACCCCTCCACTTT.

Here the CDR3 reads CAISEIAGGQGFSYEQYF. CDR3 DNA sequence: TGTGCCATCAGTGAGATCGCCGGGGGGCAGGGGTTCTCCTACGAGCAGTACTTC. The rearrangement uses TRBV10-3 and TRBJ2-7, with TRBD2 as a possible D gene (7 bases). Looked up from germline, CDR1 is ENHRY and CDR2 is SYGVKD. The CDR3 is made up of 18 amino acids. V was pared by 2 bases and J by 0 bases, with 20 bases between.

CDR3 region: CASSLTWRLPDPETQYF. CDR3 bases: TGTGCCAGCAGCTTAACTTGGCGGCTACCAGACCCAGAGACCCAGTACTTC. V gene TRBV7-9 combines with J gene TRBJ2-5; D is undetermined. CDR1 is SEHNR, CDR2 FQNEAQ, per germline (reference sequence). V shed 2 bases and J shed 4 bases, with 20 bases lying between them. The CDR3 totals 17 residues.

The V gene is TRBV2, the J gene TRBJ1-2, with D perhaps matching TRBD1 (5 bases). Trimming left V 6 bases short and J 7 bases short, with 9 bases between. This CDR3 has 11 amino acids. The germline V gene has CDR1 SNHLY and CDR2 FYNNEI. CDR3: CASRDSGGYTF. CDR3 coding DNA: TGTGCCAGCAGAGACAGTGGTGGCTACACCTTC.

This clone has only a few counts. V is TRBV10-3 and J is TRBJ2-7; tentatively, D is TRBD1 (6 bases). The germline CDR1 and CDR2 sequences are ENHRY and SYGVKD. There are 14 residues in the CDR3. V was pared by 10 bases and J by 0 bases, with 16 bases between. CDR3 loop: CATRGAASSYEQYF. In DNA form, the CDR3 reads TGTGCCACCAGGGGAGCGGCCAGCTCCTACGAGCAGTACTTC.

This chain connects TRBV6-5 to TRBJ2-1; weak D call: TRBD2 (6 bases). Germline CDR1 MNHEY, CDR2 SVGAGI. V gave up 7 bases and J gave up 8 bases, with 15 bases separating them. The CDR3 extends over 13 amino acids. The chain's CDR3 is CASKELALDEQFF. The DNA for the CDR3 is TGTGCCAGCAAAGAACTAGCATTGGATGAGCAGTTCTTC.

The chain couples TRBV5-4 to TRBJ1-2; D gene ambiguous. V dropped 0 bases and J dropped 5 bases, with 8 bases sitting between them. Germline V gives CDR1 SGHNT, CDR2 YYREEE (reference sequence). This CDR3 has 13 residues. The CDR3 loop is CASSLDSTYGYTF. In DNA form, the CDR3 reads TGTGCCAGCAGCTTGGACAGCACTTATGGCTACACCTTC.

V is TRBV19 and J is TRBJ2-2; 7 nucleotides align to TRBD2. The V gene end was trimmed by 5 bases and the J gene end by 8 bases; junction bases not matched to a gene: 17. Germline-derived CDR1 and CDR2 are LNHDA and SQIVND (reference sequence). This CDR3 has 17 residues. CDR3 nucleotide sequence: TGTGCCAGTAGTGTCCGACTAGTGGGGGGGTTCAGTGGGGAGCTGTTTTTT. Protein sequence: CASSVRLVGGFSGELFF.